The 24 T cell receptor beta chains presented below share a single source sample, sequenced in a study of quantifying T cell responses using KT2 cells. Study overall: RNA was reverse transcribed with TCR alpha and beta constant-region primers.

A single-stranded UMI oligo with SP2 sequence was ligated to cDNA 3' ends. First-round PCR used about 4 cycles and beta primers RC1.1 and RC1.2 covering TRBC1 and TRBC2. TCRdb analysed the UMI-ligation and nested PCR reads with MiXCR anew, one entry per CDR3 protein. The table records approximately 41,000 distinct CDR3 sequences, around 15% of them present only once. Sequenced input: PBMCs spiked with cells of the T cell clone KT2. The receptors stem from a human donor.

This clonotype was detected only a few times. The V call is TRBV19, the J call TRBJ1-5, with D maybe TRBD1 (6 bases). The CDR3 consists of 16 residues. CDR1 and CDR2 (germline): LNHDA, SQIVND (reference sequence). Trimming pared 2 bases from V and 7 bases from J, leaving 18 bases between. Written as DNA, the CDR3 is TGTGCCAGTAGTATACACAGGGCGGTTGCTGGGCAGCCCCAGCATTTT. Protein sequence: CASSIHRAVAGQPQHF.

The chain recombines TRBV6-1 with TRBJ1-1, with no clear D. V lost 7 bases and J lost 10, with 16 bases in between. CDR1 and CDR2 (germline): MNHNS, SASEGT. This CDR3 has 12 amino acids. The CDR3 DNA reads TGTGCCAGCAAATTTAGTGATCGCGGAGCTTTCTTT. Its protein is CASKFSDRGAFF.

The chain recombines TRBV7-9 with TRBJ1-2; D is uncertain. This CDR3 contains 14 residues. The V end was cut by 5 bases, the J end by 7 bases, with 17 bases between. CDR1 is SEHNR and CDR2 is FQNEAQ in the germline V gene (reference sequence). CDR3 DNA: TGTGCCAGCAGCACAGAGGTGTCAGCGCCTGGCTACACCTTC. Encoded protein: CASSTEVSAPGYTF.

The genes are TRBV3-1 and TRBJ2-7; maybe TRBD1 (6 bases). Per the germline V gene, CDR1 is LGHDT and CDR2 is YNNKEL (reference sequence). V shed 1 base and J shed 3 bases, with 13 bases lying between them. This CDR3 is built from 15 residues. The CDR3 DNA follows: TGTGCCAGCAGCCAAGGGGGCAGGGGCCTCTACGAGCAGTACTTC. The encoded protein is CASSQGGRGLYEQYF.

The CDR3 DNA follows: TGTGCCAGCAGCTCCGGACAGGGGCCCTATGGCTACACCTTC. As protein: CASSSGQGPYGYTF. The chain links TRBV7-3 to TRBJ1-2, with 9 bases fitting TRBD1. This CDR3 region has 14 residues. J lost 4 bases, V lost 4 bases, and 4 bases had no gene match. CDR1 is SGHTA, CDR2 FQGTGA, per germline.

This clonotype showed up many times. The rearrangement uses TRBV4-3 and TRBJ2-1; D possibly matches TRBD1 or TRBD2 (5 bases each). V was trimmed by 0 bases and J by 5 bases, leaving 14 bases between them. The CDR3 is made up of 16 amino acids. Germline loops: CDR1 LGHNA, CDR2 YSLEER. In DNA form, the CDR3 reads TGCGCCAGCAGCCAAGATCTCGGGACCATTAACAATGAGCAGTTCTTC. It encodes CASSQDLGTINNEQFF.

This clonotype has at least ten counts. The V call is TRBV6-5, the J call TRBJ2-1, with TRBD2 identical over 9 bases. The CDR3 is made up of 15 amino acids. The trim removed 7 bases at V and 7 bases at J, leaving 11 bases unmatched. Germline CDR1 MNHEY, CDR2 SVGAGI. DNA of the CDR3: TGTGCCAGCAAAGGATGGACTAGCGAGTGGAATGAGCAGTTCTTC. It is translated as CASKGWTSEWNEQFF.

This clonotype was counted a few times. The CDR3: CASSRRQGTGELFF. The DNA for the CDR3 is TGTGCCAGCAGCCGAAGACAGGGAACCGGGGAGCTGTTTTTT. J is TRBJ2-2 and V is TRBV7-2; 7 bases are a match to TRBD1. V lost 5 bases and J lost 5; bases outside the gene matches: 5. CDR1 is SGHTA and CDR2 is FQGNSA in the germline V gene. The length of the CDR3 is 14 residues.

V gene TRBV5-1 combines with J gene TRBJ2-3; TRBD2 matches 16 bases. Germline lookup yields CDR1 SGHRS and CDR2 YFSETQ. V shed 0 bases and J 1 base; nucleotides not matched to a gene: 5. The CDR3 runs to 19 residues. The CDR3 is CASSLVGLAGGPGTDTQYF. The CDR3 DNA reads TGCGCCAGCAGCTTGGTGGGACTAGCGGGGGGGCCCGGCACAGATACGCAGTATTTT.

This clonotype was seen a handful of times. The V and J genes are TRBV7-2 and TRBJ2-7, with TRBD2 identical over 9 bases. CDR1 is SGHTA, CDR2 FQGNSA, per germline. The CDR3 totals 19 residues. Trimming took 4 bases from V and 4 from J; bases not matched to a gene: 20. CDR3 amino acids: CASSSRGSGRDVGRYEQYF. Written as DNA, the CDR3 is TGTGCCAGCAGCTCCCGGGGTAGCGGGAGAGATGTGGGGAGGTACGAGCAGTACTTC.

The chain is built from TRBV27 and TRBJ2-7; D possibly corresponds to TRBD1 (6 bases). Deletions cut 3 bases from V and 3 bases from J, with 18 bases between. The CDR3 contains 16 residues. The germline V gene has CDR1 MNHEY and CDR2 SMNVEV (reference sequence). This CDR3 is CASSFFSDRRYYEQYF. The CDR3 bases are TGTGCCAGCAGTTTTTTTAGCGACAGGAGATACTACGAGCAGTACTTC.

The V gene is TRBV5-1, the J gene TRBJ1-1; maybe TRBD1 (6 bases). Germline V gene sequence: CDR1 SGHRS, CDR2 YFSETQ. Trimming shortened V by 4 bases and J by 1 base, and 11 bases separated the two germline ends. The CDR3 is 14 residues long. The CDR3 loop is CASSMDSQNTEAFF. CDR3 DNA sequence: TGCGCCAGCAGCATGGACAGCCAGAACACTGAAGCTTTCTTT.

The CDR3 loop reads CASRLPLTSYEQYF. The CDR3 region has the DNA TGTGCCAGCAGGCTACCTCTTACCTCCTACGAGCAGTACTTC. The V call is TRBV6-5, the J call TRBJ2-7; D call uncertain. Trimming cost V 6 bases and J 0 bases, with 12 bases left between them. From germline, CDR1 is MNHEY and CDR2 SVGAGI. CDR3 length: 14 amino acids.

The gene calls are TRBV7-7 and TRBJ2-1, with 9 bases aligning to TRBD1. Losses at the gene ends were 1 base for V and 7 bases for J; bases not matched to a gene: 5. The CDR3 is made up of 15 amino acids. Looked up from germline, CDR1 is SSHAT and CDR2 is FNYEAQ (reference sequence). CDR3 sequence reads: CASSLGLDRGNEQFF. CDR3 DNA: TGTGCCAGCAGCTTAGGCCTAGACAGGGGGAATGAGCAGTTCTTC.

This clonotype showed up just a few times. CDR3 DNA: TGTGCCAGCAGCCCTCAGGGGAATCAGCCCCAGCATTTT. It yields the protein CASSPQGNQPQHF. This chain connects TRBV7-2 to TRBJ1-5; D possibly corresponds to TRBD1 (6 bases). The germline V gene has CDR1 SGHTA and CDR2 FQGNSA. CDR3 length: 13 residues. Between the trimmed V and J ends, which lost 5 bases and 4 bases, there was a span of 9 bases.

This clonotype was found a few times. The CDR3 protein is CATSRATTTITDTQYF. CDR3 nucleotides: TGTGCCACCAGCAGAGCTACGACGACTATCACAGATACGCAGTATTTT. This chain connects TRBV15 to TRBJ2-3; perhaps TRBD2 as D (5 bases). V dropped 1 base and J dropped 2 bases, with 13 bases sitting between them. The CDR3 runs 16 residues. CDR1 and CDR2 from the germline V gene are LNHNV and YYDKDF (reference sequence).

In its sample, this clonotype was seen a few times. The CDR3 loop is CASNPGRFSNQPQHF. The CDR3 DNA follows: TGTGCCAGCAACCCCGGCAGATTTAGCAATCAGCCCCAGCATTTT. The J gene is TRBJ1-5, the V gene TRBV7-8; D is ambiguous. V lost 7 bases and J 0 bases, leaving 13 bases between the germline ends. Germline CDR1 is SGHVS and CDR2 is FQNEAQ. This CDR3 has 15 amino acids.

The genes are TRBV11-2 and TRBJ1-1; D may be TRBD1 (5 bases). The V end was cut by 0 bases, the J end by 4 bases, with 12 bases between. Germline V gives CDR1 SGHAT, CDR2 FQNNGV. The length of the CDR3 is 15 residues. CDR3 in DNA: TGTGCCAGCAGCTTAGAAGGCAGGGCTGGCACTGAAGCTTTCTTT. Translation: CASSLEGRAGTEAFF.

In its sample, this clonotype was seen a few times. CDR3 coding DNA: TGTGCCAGCTGCGACGGAGCAAACACTGAAGCTTTCTTT. Its protein is CASCDGANTEAFF. V is TRBV3-1 and J is TRBJ1-1; unclear D gene. Trimming took off 8 bases at V and 2 bases at J, with 12 bases between the two ends. CDR1 is LGHDT, CDR2 YNNKEL, per germline (reference sequence). The CDR3 has 13 amino acids.

This clonotype has just a few counts. This sequence joins TRBV27 and TRBJ1-5; D ambiguous. The ends were cut back, 0 bases at V and 2 bases at J, with 5 bases in the middle. This CDR3 spans 14 amino acids. CDR1 MNHEY and CDR2 SMNVEV come from the germline V gene (reference sequence). Here the CDR3 reads CASSLSYRNQPQHF. Here the CDR3 DNA reads TGTGCCAGCAGTTTATCGTACCGCAATCAGCCCCAGCATTTT.

The gene calls are TRBV2 and TRBJ1-5; 7 nucleotides line up with TRBD1. The CDR3 extends over 14 amino acids. The V gene end was trimmed by 6 bases and the J gene end by 4 bases; junction bases not matched to a gene: 6. CDR1 and CDR2 from the germline V gene are SNHLY and FYNNEI. The CDR3 coding sequence is TGTGCCAGCAGCTCCGGGACAGTTAATCAGCCCCAGCATTTT. It translates to CASSSGTVNQPQHF.

The chain joins TRBV6-5 to TRBJ1-2; TRBD1 might be the D (6 bases). The germline V and J ends were trimmed by 7 bases and 6 bases, with 15 bases remaining between them. The germline V gene encodes CDR1 MNHEY and CDR2 SVGAGI. The CDR3 has 13 amino acids. CDR3 region: CASTRDNTNGYTF. CDR3 DNA: TGTGCCAGCACTAGGGACAACACTAATGGCTACACCTTC.

The chain is built from TRBV6-5 and TRBJ1-2; D may be TRBD1 (5 bases). CDR1 MNHEY and CDR2 SVGAGI come from the germline V gene. The V gene lost 6 bases and the J gene lost 4 bases, with 15 bases spanning the gap. The CDR3 loop spans 14 amino acids. CDR3 nucleotide sequence: TGTGCCAGCAGCCTAGTCGGGGGAACCTATGGCTACACCTTC. Amino acids: CASSLVGGTYGYTF.

This clonotype was seen many times. The V and J genes are TRBV29-1 and TRBJ1-2; TRBD1 might be the D (6 bases). Trimming shortened V by 6 bases and J by 4 bases, and 12 bases separated the two germline ends. CDR3 length: 12 amino acids. Germline V lookup: CDR1 SQVTM, CDR2 ANQGSEA. The CDR3 region is CSVVRGGYGYTF. The CDR3 DNA reads as TGCAGCGTCGTCAGGGGAGGCTATGGCTACACCTTC.